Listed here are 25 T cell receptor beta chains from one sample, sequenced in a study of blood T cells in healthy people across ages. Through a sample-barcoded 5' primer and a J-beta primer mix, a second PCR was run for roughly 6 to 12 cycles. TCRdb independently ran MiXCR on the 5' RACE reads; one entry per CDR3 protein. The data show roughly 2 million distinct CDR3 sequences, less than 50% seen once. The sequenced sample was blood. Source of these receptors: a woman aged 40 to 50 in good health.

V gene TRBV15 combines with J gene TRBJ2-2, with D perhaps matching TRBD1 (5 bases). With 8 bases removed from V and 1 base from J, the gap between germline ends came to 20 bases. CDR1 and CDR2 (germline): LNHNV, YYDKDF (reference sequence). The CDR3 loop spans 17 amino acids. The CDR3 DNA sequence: TGTGCCACCTCTTTCCCTCAGGGCCTCATGAACACCGGGGAGCTGTTTTTT. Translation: CATSFPQGLMNTGELFF. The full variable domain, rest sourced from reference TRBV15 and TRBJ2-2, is DAMVIQNPRYQVTQFGKPVTLSCSQTLNHNVMYWYQQKSSQAPKLLFHYYDKDFNNEADTPDNFQSRRPNTSFCFLDIRSPGLGDTAMYLCATSFPQGLMNTGELFFGEGSRLTVL.

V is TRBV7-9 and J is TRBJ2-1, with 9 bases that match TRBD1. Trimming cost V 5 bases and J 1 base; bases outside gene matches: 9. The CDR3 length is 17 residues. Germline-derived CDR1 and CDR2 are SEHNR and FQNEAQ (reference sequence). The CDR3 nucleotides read TGTGCCAGCAGCCAATCCCCCGGACAGGGGTCCTACAATGAGCAGTTCTTC. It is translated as CASSQSPGQGSYNEQFF.

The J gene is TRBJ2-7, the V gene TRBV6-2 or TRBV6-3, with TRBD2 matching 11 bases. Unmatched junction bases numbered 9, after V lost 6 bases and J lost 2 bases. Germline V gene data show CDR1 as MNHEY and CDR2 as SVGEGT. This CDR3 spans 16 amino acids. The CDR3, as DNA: TGTGCCAGCAGCCGGGCAATAGCGGGGGGGACCTACGAGCAGTACTTC. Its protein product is CASSRAIAGGTYEQYF.

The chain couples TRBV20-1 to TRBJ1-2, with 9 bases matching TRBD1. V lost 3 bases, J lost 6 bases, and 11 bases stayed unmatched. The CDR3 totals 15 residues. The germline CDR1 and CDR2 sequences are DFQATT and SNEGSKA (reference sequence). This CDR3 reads CSASASSGTGHGYTF. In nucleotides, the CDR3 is TGCAGTGCTAGCGCTTCATCCGGGACAGGGCATGGCTACACCTTC.

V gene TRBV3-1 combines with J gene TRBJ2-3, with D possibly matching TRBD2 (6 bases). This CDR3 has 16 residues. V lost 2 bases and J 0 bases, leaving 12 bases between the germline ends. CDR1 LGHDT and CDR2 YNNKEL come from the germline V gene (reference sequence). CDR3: CASSQNTGTSTDTQYF. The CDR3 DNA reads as TGTGCCAGCAGCCAAAACACCGGGACTAGCACAGATACGCAGTATTTT.

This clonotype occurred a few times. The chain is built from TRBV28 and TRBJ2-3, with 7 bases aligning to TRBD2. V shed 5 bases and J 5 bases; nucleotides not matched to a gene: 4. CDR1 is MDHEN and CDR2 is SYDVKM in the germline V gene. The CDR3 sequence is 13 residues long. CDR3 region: CASSPGGIDTQYF. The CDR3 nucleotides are TGTGCCAGCAGTCCCGGGGGGATAGATACGCAGTATTTT.

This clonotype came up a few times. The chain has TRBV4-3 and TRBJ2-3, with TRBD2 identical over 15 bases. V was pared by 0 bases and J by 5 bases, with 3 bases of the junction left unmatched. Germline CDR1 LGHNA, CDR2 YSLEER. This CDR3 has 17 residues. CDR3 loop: CASSQDGTSGGQDTQYF. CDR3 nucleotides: TGCGCCAGCAGCCAAGACGGGACTAGCGGGGGGCAAGATACGCAGTATTTT.

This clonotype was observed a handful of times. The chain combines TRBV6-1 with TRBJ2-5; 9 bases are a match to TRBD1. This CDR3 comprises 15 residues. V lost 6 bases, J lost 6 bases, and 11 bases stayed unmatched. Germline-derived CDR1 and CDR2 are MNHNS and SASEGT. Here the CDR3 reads CASSYLDRGDKTQYF. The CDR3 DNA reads TGTGCCAGCAGCTACCTGGACAGGGGAGATAAGACCCAGTACTTC.

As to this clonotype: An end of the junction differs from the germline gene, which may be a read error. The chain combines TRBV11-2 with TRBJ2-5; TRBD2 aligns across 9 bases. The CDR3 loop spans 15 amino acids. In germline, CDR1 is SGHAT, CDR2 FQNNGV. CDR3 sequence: CASSRGLAGQEAQYF. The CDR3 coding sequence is TGTGCCAGCAGCCGCGGGCTAGCGGGACAAGAGGCCCAGTACTTC.

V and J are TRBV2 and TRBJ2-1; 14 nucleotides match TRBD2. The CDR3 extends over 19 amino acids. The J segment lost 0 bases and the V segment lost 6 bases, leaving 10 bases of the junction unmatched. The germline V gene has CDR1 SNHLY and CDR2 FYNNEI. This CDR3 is CASRKRTSGGTSSYNEQFF. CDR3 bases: TGTGCCAGCAGGAAGAGGACTAGCGGGGGGACGAGCTCCTACAATGAGCAGTTCTTC. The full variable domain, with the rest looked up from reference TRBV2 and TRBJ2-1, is EPEVTQTPSHQVTQMGQEVILRCVPISNHLYFYWYRQILGQKVEFLVSFYNNEISEKSEIFDDQFSVERPDGSNFTLKIRSTKLEDSAMYFCASRKRTSGGTSSYNEQFFGPGTRLTVL.

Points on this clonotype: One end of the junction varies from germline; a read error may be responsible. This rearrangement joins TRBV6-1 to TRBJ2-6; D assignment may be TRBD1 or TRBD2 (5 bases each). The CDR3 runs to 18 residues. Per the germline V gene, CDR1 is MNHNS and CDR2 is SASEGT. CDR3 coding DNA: TGTGCCAGCAGAAGTTGGGACCGAGTGGGATCTGAGGCCAACGTCCTGACTTTC. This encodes CASRSWDRVGSEANVLTF.

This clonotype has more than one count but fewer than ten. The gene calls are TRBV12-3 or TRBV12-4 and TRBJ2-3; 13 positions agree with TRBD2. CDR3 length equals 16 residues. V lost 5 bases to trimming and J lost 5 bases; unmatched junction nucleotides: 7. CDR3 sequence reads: CASSPLAGGLGDTQYF. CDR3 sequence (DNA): TGTGCCAGCAGTCCACTAGCGGGGGGGCTCGGAGATACGCAGTATTTT.

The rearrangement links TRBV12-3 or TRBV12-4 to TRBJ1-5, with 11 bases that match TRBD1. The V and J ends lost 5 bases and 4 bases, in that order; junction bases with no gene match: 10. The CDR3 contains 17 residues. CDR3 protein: CASSPLGTGGSNQPQHF. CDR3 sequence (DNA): TGTGCCAGCAGTCCTTTGGGGACAGGGGGTTCTAATCAGCCCCAGCATTTT.

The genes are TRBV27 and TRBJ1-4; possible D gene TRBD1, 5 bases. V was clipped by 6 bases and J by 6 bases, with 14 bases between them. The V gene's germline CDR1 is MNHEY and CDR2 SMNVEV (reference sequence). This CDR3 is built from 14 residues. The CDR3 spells CASSLFQGDEKLFF. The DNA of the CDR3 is TGTGCCAGCAGCCTCTTTCAGGGAGATGAAAAACTGTTTTTT.

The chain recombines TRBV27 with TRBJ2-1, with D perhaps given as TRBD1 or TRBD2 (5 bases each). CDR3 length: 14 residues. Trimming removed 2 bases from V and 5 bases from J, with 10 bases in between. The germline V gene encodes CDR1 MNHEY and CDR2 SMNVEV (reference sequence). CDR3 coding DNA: TGTGCCAGCAGTTTAATGGGGACCCACAATGAGCAGTTCTTC. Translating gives CASSLMGTHNEQFF.

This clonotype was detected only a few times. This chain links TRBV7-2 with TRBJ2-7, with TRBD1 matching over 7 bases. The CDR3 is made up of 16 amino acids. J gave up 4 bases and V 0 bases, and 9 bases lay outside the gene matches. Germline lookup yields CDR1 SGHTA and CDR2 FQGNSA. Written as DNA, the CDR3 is TGTGCCAGCAGCTTAGCGGGTGGGACAGAAGTATACGAGCAGTACTTC. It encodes CASSLAGGTEVYEQYF.

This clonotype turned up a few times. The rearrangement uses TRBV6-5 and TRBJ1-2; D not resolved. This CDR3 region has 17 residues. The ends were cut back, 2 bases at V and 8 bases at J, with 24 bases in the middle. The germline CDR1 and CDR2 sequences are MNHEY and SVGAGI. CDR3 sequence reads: CASSYLSVRPETEGYTF. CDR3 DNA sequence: TGTGCCAGCAGTTACCTCTCAGTAAGGCCGGAGACGGAGGGCTACACCTTC.

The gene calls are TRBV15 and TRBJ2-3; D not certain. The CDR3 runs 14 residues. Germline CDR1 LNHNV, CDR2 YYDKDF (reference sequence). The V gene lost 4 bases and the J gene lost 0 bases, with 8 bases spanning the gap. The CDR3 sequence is CATSIRVSTDTQYF. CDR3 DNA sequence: TGTGCCACCAGCATCAGAGTAAGCACAGATACGCAGTATTTT.

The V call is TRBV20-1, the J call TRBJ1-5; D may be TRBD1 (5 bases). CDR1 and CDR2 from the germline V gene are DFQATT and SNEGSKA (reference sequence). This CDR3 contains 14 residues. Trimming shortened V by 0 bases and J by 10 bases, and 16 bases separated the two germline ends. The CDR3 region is CSARDSATGGPQHF. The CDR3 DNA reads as TGCAGTGCTAGAGATTCCGCAACCGGGGGACCCCAGCATTTT.

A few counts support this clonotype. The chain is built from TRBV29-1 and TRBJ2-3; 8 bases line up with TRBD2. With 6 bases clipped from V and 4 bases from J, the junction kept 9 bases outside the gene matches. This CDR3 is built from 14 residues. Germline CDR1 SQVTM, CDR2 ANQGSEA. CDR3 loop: CSVFGGGGADTQYF. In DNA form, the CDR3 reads TGCAGCGTGTTCGGGGGGGGTGGTGCAGATACGCAGTATTTT.

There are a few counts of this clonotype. The CDR3 spells CASSQEGIPSTGANVLTF. In DNA, the CDR3 is TGTGCCAGCAGCCAAGAGGGCATCCCTAGCACTGGGGCCAACGTCCTGACTTTC. The rearrangement uses TRBV3-1 and TRBJ2-6, with a possible D match to TRBD2 (5 bases). CDR1 LGHDT and CDR2 YNNKEL come from the germline V gene (reference sequence). V was pared by 0 bases and J by 2 bases, with 14 bases between. The length of the CDR3 is 18 residues.

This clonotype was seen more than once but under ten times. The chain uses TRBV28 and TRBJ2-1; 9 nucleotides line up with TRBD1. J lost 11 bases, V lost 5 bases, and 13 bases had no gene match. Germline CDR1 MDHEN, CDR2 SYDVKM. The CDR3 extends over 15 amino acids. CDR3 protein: CASSPPRDRAHQQFF. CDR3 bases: TGTGCCAGCAGTCCTCCTCGGGACAGGGCCCACCAGCAGTTCTTC.

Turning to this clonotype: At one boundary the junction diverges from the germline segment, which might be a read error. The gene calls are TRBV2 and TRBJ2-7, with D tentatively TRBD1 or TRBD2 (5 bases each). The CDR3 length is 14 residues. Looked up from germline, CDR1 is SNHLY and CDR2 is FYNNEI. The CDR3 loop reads CVSSRQGGSYEQYF. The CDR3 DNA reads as TGTGTCAGCAGTCGGCAGGGCGGGTCCTACGAGCAGTACTTC.

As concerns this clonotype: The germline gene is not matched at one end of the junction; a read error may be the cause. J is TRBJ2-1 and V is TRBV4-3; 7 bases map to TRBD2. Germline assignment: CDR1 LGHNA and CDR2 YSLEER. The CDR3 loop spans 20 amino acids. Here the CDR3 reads CANSQGPGILATSSYNEQFF. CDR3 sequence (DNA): TGCGCCAACAGCCAAGGCCCGGGTATACTAGCGACCAGCTCCTACAATGAGCAGTTCTTC.

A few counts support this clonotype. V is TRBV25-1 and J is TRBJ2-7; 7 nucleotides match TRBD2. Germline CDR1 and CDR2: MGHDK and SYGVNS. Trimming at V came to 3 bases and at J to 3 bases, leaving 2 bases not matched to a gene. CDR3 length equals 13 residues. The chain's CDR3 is CASSDPGGYEQYF. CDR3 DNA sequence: TGTGCCAGCAGTGACCCGGGGGGCTACGAGCAGTACTTC.